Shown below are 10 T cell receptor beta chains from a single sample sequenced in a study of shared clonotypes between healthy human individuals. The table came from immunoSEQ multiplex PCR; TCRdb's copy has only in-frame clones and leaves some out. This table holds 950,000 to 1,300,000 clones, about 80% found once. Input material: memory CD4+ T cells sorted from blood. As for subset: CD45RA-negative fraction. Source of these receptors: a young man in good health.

Here the CDR3 reads CASSYGVIEGEQFF. For the CDR3, the DNA is TGTGCCAGCAGTTACGGGGTGATAGAAGGGGAGCAGTTCTTC. This chain links TRBV6-5 with TRBJ2-1, with D unclear. The CDR3 loop spans 14 amino acids. The V end lost 2 bases, the J end lost 10 bases, and 15 bases lay between the germline ends. Germline CDR1 MNHEY, CDR2 SVGAGI.

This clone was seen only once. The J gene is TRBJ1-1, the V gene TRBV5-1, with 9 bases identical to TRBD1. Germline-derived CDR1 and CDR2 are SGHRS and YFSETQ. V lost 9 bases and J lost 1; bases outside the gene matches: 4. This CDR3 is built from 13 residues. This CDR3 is CATRDRANTEAFF. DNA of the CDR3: TGCGCCACGCGGGACAGGGCGAACACTGAAGCTTTCTTT.

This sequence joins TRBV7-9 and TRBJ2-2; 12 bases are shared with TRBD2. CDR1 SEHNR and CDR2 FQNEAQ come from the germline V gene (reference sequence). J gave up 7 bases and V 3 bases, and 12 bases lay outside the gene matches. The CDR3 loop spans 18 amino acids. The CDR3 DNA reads TGTGCCAGCAGCTTTTCCCTGACTAGCGGGAGATTAGACGGGGAGCTGTTTTTT. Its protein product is CASSFSLTSGRLDGELFF.

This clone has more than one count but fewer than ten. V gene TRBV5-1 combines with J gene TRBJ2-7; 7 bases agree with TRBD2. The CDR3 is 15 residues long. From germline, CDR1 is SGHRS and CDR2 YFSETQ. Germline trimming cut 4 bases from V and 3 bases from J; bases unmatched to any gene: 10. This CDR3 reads CASSEYSGFNYEQYF. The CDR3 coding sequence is TGCGCCAGCAGCGAATATAGCGGGTTCAACTACGAGCAGTACTTC.

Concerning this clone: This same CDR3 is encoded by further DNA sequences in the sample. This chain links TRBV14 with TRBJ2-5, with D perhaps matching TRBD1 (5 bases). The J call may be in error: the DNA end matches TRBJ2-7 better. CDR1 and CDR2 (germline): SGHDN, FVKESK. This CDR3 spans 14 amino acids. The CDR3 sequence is CASSPETASYEQYF. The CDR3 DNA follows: TGTGCCAGCAGCCCAGAGACAGCCTCCTACGAGCAGTACTTC.

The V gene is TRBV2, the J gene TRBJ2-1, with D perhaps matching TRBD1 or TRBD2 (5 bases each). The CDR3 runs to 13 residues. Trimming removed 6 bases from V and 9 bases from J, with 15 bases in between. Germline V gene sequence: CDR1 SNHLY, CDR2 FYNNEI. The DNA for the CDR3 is TGTGCCAGCAGGGCAACTAGGGGCGGTGAGCAGTTCTTC. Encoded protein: CASRATRGGEQFF.

The CDR3 DNA reads TGTGCCAGCAGCGTCGGTCCTATGACCTACAATGAGCAGTTCTTC. It encodes CASSVGPMTYNEQFF. The chain employs TRBV5-6 and TRBJ2-1; no firm D call. The CDR3 runs 15 residues. CDR1 is SGHDT, CDR2 YYEEEE, per germline. V was pared by 4 bases and J by 2 bases, with 13 bases between.

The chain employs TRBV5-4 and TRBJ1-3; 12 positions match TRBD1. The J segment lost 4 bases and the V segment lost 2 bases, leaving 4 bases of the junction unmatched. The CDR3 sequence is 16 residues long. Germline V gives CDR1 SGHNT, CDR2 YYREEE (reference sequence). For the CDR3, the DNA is TGTGCCAGCAGCTTAGGGGACAGGGGGCAAGGAAACACCATATATTTT. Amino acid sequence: CASSLGDRGQGNTIYF.

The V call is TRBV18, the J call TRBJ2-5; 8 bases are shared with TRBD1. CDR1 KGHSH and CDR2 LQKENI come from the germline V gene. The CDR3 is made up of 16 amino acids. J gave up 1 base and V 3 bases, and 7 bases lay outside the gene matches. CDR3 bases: TGTGCCAGCTCACCCCCGGACAGGGCCACCCAAGAGACCCAGTACTTC. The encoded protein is CASSPPDRATQETQYF.

The CDR3 reads CASSLERAIKTQYF. CDR3 nucleotide sequence: TGTGCCAGCAGCTTGGAGAGGGCAATTAAGACCCAGTACTTC. This chain uses TRBV5-6 with TRBJ2-5; possible D gene TRBD2, 5 bases. The CDR3 length is 14 residues. The V end lost 0 bases, the J end lost 6 bases, and 12 bases lay between the germline ends. Germline-derived CDR1 and CDR2 are SGHDT and YYEEEE.